A selection of T cell receptor beta chains follows, all from one sample in a study of cytomegalovirus exposure and HLA in healthy donors. The method was immunoSEQ multiplex PCR; TCRdb's version includes in-frame clones alone and lacks a portion of them. The sample includes 160,000 or so clones, more than 60% seen only once; the top ten take about 7.7%. The specimen was PBMCs. Source of these receptors: a woman in her 40s in good health and CMV-seropositive. The CDR3 runs from the conserved cysteine through the conserved F or W. Fields, in order: J gene, D gene, V gene, CDR3 protein. D genes are given only for firm matches.

TRBJ1-5 | . | TRBV7-9 | CASSLAGGVNQPQHF
TRBJ2-7 | TRBD1 | TRBV5-6 | CASSLRSGTGGEQYF
TRBJ1-2 | TRBD1 | TRBV29-1 | CSVEAGGDGYGYTF
TRBJ2-5 | TRBD1 | TRBV19 | CASSQGDSRQETQYF
TRBJ2-7 | . | TRBV9 | CASSPGSGSAYEQYF
TRBJ1-3 | TRBD1 | TRBV29-1 | CSADRGGNTIYF
TRBJ2-1 | TRBD2 | TRBV18 | CASSPVTGTSGGAANEQFF
TRBJ1-1 | . | TRBV7-2 | CASSLAQGRAFF
TRBJ2-2 | . | TRBV2 | CASSLPTGSLSGELFF
TRBJ1-2 | . | TRBV28 | CASSPDGRVAGYTF
TRBJ1-1 | . | TRBV7-6 | CASSLQGVNTEAFF
TRBJ1-2 | . | TRBV11-2 | CASSLDRRGGYTF
TRBJ1-1 | TRBD1 | TRBV9 | CASSAGTGGNTEAFF
TRBJ1-1 | TRBD1 | TRBV10-3 | CAISEDRGRRDTEAFF
TRBJ1-1 | . | TRBV7-9 | CASSSGAVTEAFF
TRBJ1-3 | . | TRBV4-1 | CASSQAGFSGNTIYF
TRBJ1-1 | . | TRBV15 | CATSRSGQNTEAFF
TRBJ1-1 | . | TRBV19 | CASRYSNTEAFF
TRBJ2-3 | TRBD2 | TRBV7-2 | CASSLGRGGRPDTQYF
TRBJ1-4 | TRBD1 | TRBV28 | CASSQNRGGFATNEKLFF
TRBJ2-1 | TRBD2 | TRBV30 | CAWRASGPPYNEQFF
TRBJ2-2 | TRBD2 | TRBV7-2 | CASSNDLAGGNGELFF
TRBJ1-4 | . | TRBV5-1 | CASRRAATNEKLFF
TRBJ2-1 | TRBD2 | TRBV15 | CATSRDLLTSAYNEQFF
TRBJ1-3 | . | TRBV4-2 | CASSQDPERGPGNTIYF
TRBJ1-3 | . | TRBV4-1 | CASSQEGGGLLGNTIYF
TRBJ1-6 | TRBD1 | TRBV6-1 | CASEGQGVPSPLHF
TRBJ2-5 | TRBD1 | TRBV27 | CASSSRDSHQETQYF
TRBJ1-4 | . | TRBV27 | CASSFAGYTEKLFF
TRBJ1-4 | TRBD1 | TRBV7-9 | CASSSRTGAPTTNEKLFF
TRBJ1-1 | TRBD1 | TRBV6-1 | CASSRTGPTEAFF
TRBJ2-1 | TRBD2 | TRBV9 | CASSVVSGGAGEQFF
TRBJ1-4 | TRBD1 | TRBV5-1 | CASSLDPGTGGKKLFF
TRBJ2-5 | TRBD2 | TRBV7-3 | CASSLQSGGAGETQYF
TRBJ2-5 | TRBD2 | TRBV5-4 | CASSLTSGETQYF
TRBJ2-5 | TRBD2 | TRBV19 | CASSTRGTSGAQETQYF
TRBJ1-1 | . | TRBV27 | CASSFGGGAEAFF
TRBJ2-7 | TRBD1 | TRBV7-9 | CASSPTGTGVHEQYF
TRBJ1-4 | TRBD1 | TRBV29-1 | CSVGGTGFNEKLFF
TRBJ2-5 | TRBD1 | TRBV2 | CASKGGARVAETQYF
TRBJ1-2 | . | TRBV10-1 | CASLTPRGYTF
TRBJ1-2 | TRBD1 | TRBV28 | CASSRQSGTGAYYGYTF
TRBJ1-3 | TRBD1 | TRBV2 | CASSDRGQGVGGNTIYF
TRBJ2-1 | . | TRBV5-4 | CASSLPDGGPTLDEQLF
TRBJ1-2 | TRBD1 | TRBV27 | CASSPDRGRVWPLF
TRBJ1-4 | . | TRBV25-1 | CASSGTGGPTNEKLFF
TRBJ1-2 | . | TRBV7-2 | CASSPGLTGSYGYTF
TRBJ1-2 | . | TRBV5-1 | CASSLQGAGGYTF
TRBJ1-1 | TRBD1 | TRBV4-3 | CASSQGIGRGPAFF